This TCR beta chain was identified during a study of T cell repertoires in aging, cancer and after chemotherapy. Study context: Over several months to years, re-sampled healthy donor repertoires clearly shared clones.

Amplification of TCR beta used genomic DNA extracted from peripheral blood. Multiplex touch-down PCR with TRB-A/B primers amplified rearranged V-D-J TRB sequences. Via MiXCR, TCRdb re-called the multiplex PCR reads, giving one row per CDR3 protein. The table shows about 9,200 distinct CDR3 sequences, with around a third occurring only once. V gave up 5 bases and J gave up 4 bases; unmatched junction bases: 8. The germline V gene encodes CDR1 SEHNR and CDR2 FQNEAQ (reference sequence). The CDR3 has 16 amino acids. Study results and caveats: In healthy donors, age-related TCR diversity loss mainly reflected lost richness.

With respect to this clonotype: Antigen specificity is unknown.

This TCR derives from a human donor in good health. Sequencing input: blood. This rearrangement joins TRBV7-9 to TRBJ2-3; TRBD2 matches at 11 bases. The CDR3 DNA reads as TGTGCCAGCAGCCAAGATAGCGGGGGGGCGGCAGATACGCAGTATTTT. Amino acid sequence: CASSQDSGGAADTQYF. Looking up the rest from reference TRBV7-9 and TRBJ2-3 gives the full variable domain: DTGVSQNPRHKITKRGQNVTFRCDPISEHNRLYWYRQTLGQGPEFLTYFQNEAQLEKSRLLSDRFSAERPKGSFSTLEIQRTEQGDSAMYLCASSQDSGGAADTQYFGPGTRLTVL.